This entry lists 15 T cell receptor beta chains sequenced from one sample in a study of identical twins. MiXCR, applied by TCRdb to the 5' RACE reads, yields one record per CDR3 protein. The sample shows 690,000 or so distinct CDR3 sequences, 8.6% of them seen only once. The same specimen was also included in a second study, on yellow fever vaccine responses in identical twins.

The sequenced sample consisted of PBMCs. The receptor set was obtained from a woman under 30 in good health.

This clonotype was detected only a few times. The rearrangement links TRBV10-2 to TRBJ2-3; D assignment may be TRBD1 or TRBD2 (6 bases each). The germline V gene encodes CDR1 WSHSY and CDR2 SAAADI. CDR3 size: 15 residues. V shed 3 bases and J shed 6 bases, with 16 bases lying between them. CDR3 sequence reads: CASSDEGGRPDTQYF. CDR3 DNA sequence: TGCGCCAGCAGTGATGAGGGGGGCAGACCCGATACGCAGTATTTT.

This clonotype was seen only a few times. The chain recombines TRBV27 with TRBJ2-3; D might be TRBD1 or TRBD2, each matching 5 bases. Trimming took off 7 bases at V and 3 bases at J, with 17 bases between the two ends. Germline V gives CDR1 MNHEY, CDR2 SMNVEV (reference sequence). CDR3 length equals 15 residues. The CDR3 DNA sequence: TGTGCCAGCATGAGGAGAGGGGCAAGAACAGATACGCAGTATTTT. It translates to CASMRRGARTDTQYF.

This chain uses TRBV6-2 or TRBV6-3 with TRBJ2-1; D is perhaps TRBD2 (5 bases). Germline CDR1 is MNHEY and CDR2 is SVGEGT. This CDR3 has 18 amino acids. The V gene lost 4 bases and the J gene lost 4 bases, with 23 bases spanning the gap. The CDR3 bases are TGTGCCAGCAGTTCCCTTGGGTCGAGCGGAACGGGTTACAATGAGCAGTTCTTC. This codes for CASSSLGSSGTGYNEQFF.

As for this clonotype: This may be a read error: a much more frequent sequence differs by one nucleotide. The chain links TRBV7-9 to TRBJ1-1; D is possibly TRBD1 (5 bases). From germline, CDR1 is SEHNR and CDR2 FQNEAQ (reference sequence). The ends were cut back, 5 bases at V and 1 base at J, with 14 bases in the middle. The CDR3 has 15 amino acids. The CDR3 spells CASSPWDGGNTEAFF. In DNA, the CDR3 is TGTGCCAGCAGCCCCTGGGACGGCGGGAACACTGAAGCTTTCTTT.

The table lists this clonotype with many counts. V gene TRBV7-9 combines with J gene TRBJ2-7; TRBD2 might be the D (6 bases). The CDR3 is 14 amino acids. V lost 4 bases and J 3 bases, leaving 13 bases between the germline ends. In germline, CDR1 is SEHNR, CDR2 FQNEAQ (reference sequence). The CDR3 region is CASSSRDSNYEQYF. CDR3 nucleotides: TGTGCCAGCAGCTCCCGGGACTCAAACTACGAGCAGTACTTC.

The rearrangement uses TRBV18 and TRBJ2-5; TRBD2 is a possible D gene (5 bases). This CDR3 is built from 15 residues. The V gene lost 3 bases and the J gene lost 5 bases, with 16 bases spanning the gap. Germline loops: CDR1 KGHSH, CDR2 LQKENI. Written as DNA, the CDR3 is TGTGCCAGCTCACCGGTGATGACGGGAACGGAGACCCAGTACTTC. It translates to CASSPVMTGTETQYF.

This clonotype was counted at least ten times. The V call is TRBV12-3 or TRBV12-4, the J call TRBJ2-1; D unresolved. CDR3 length: 11 amino acids. V shed 3 bases and J shed 10 bases, with 7 bases lying between them. In DNA, the CDR3 is TGTGCCAGCAGTTTCACCGGGGAGCAGTTCTTC. Its protein is CASSFTGEQFF.

The chain combines TRBV28 with TRBJ1-1, with TRBD1 matching over 10 bases. CDR1 is MDHEN and CDR2 is SYDVKM in the germline V gene. CDR3 length equals 15 residues. V dropped 11 bases and J dropped 4; count of bases not matched to a gene: 13. The CDR3: CAGTGQGFGTTEAFF. The CDR3 DNA reads as TGTGCCGGAACGGGACAGGGGTTCGGAACCACTGAAGCTTTCTTT.

This clonotype appeared a few times. This chain uses TRBV11-1 with TRBJ2-1, with TRBD2 matching over 14 bases. The trim removed 4 bases at V and 3 bases at J, leaving 8 bases unmatched. CDR1 is SGHAT and CDR2 is FQDESV in the germline V gene (reference sequence). CDR3 length: 18 residues. The CDR3 nucleotides read TGTGCCAGCAGCTCCGCCCGACTAGCGGGGGGGCGCTACAATGAGCAGTTCTTC. It is translated as CASSSARLAGGRYNEQFF. The full variable domain, its missing parts supplied by reference TRBV11-1 and TRBJ2-1, is EAEVAQSPRYKITEKSQAVAFWCDPISGHATLYWYRQILGQGPELLVQFQDESVVDDSQLPKDRFSAERLKGVDSTLKIQPAELGDSAMYLCASSSARLAGGRYNEQFFGPGTRLTVL.

This clonotype was seen many times. V usage is TRBV15 and J usage is TRBJ2-5; 9 bases map to TRBD1. The germline gives CDR1 LNHNV, CDR2 YYDKDF (reference sequence). V trimming: 4 bases; J trimming: 4 bases; junction bases outside the gene matches: 4. This CDR3 comprises 14 residues. The CDR3 region has the DNA TGTGCCACCAGCAAGGGACAGGGAATAGAGACCCAGTACTTC. It yields the protein CATSKGQGIETQYF.

Turning to this clonotype: At one boundary the junction diverges from the germline segment, which might be a read error. V is TRBV7-7 and J is TRBJ2-5; D not certain. This CDR3 spans 13 amino acids. The V gene's germline CDR1 is SSHAT and CDR2 FNYEAQ (reference sequence). CDR3 sequence (DNA): TGTGCTAGCAGCTTATTTGGTGGAGAGACCCAGTACTTC. Translation: CASSLFGGETQYF.

This clonotype was seen repeatedly, ten times or more. V is TRBV5-1 and J is TRBJ2-2, with unresolved D. There are 12 residues in the CDR3. Germline lookup yields CDR1 SGHRS and CDR2 YFSETQ. Trimming took 0 bases from V and 6 from J, leaving 3 bases between them. CDR3 protein: CASSLESGELFF. In DNA, the CDR3 is TGCGCCAGCAGCTTGGAGTCCGGGGAGCTGTTTTTT.

This clonotype was seen repeatedly, ten times or more. The V and J genes are TRBV29-1 and TRBJ2-7; 8 nucleotides agree with TRBD2. Germline trimming cut 2 bases from V and 3 bases from J; bases unmatched to any gene: 0. CDR3 size: 12 residues. Germline V CDR1 and CDR2: SQVTM, ANQGSEA. CDR3 nucleotides: TGCAGCGTTGAACTAGCGGGCTACGAGCAGTACTTC. Translation gives CSVELAGYEQYF.

V is TRBV7-9 and J is TRBJ2-5; TRBD1 aligns across 7 bases. Trimming removed 8 bases from V and 4 bases from J; junction bases left unmatched: 13. CDR1 is SEHNR, CDR2 FQNEAQ, per germline (reference sequence). CDR3 size: 15 residues. The CDR3 region is CASDLETGVRETQYF. In DNA, the CDR3 is TGTGCCAGCGACTTGGAAACAGGGGTTAGAGAGACCCAGTACTTC.

CDR3 in DNA: TGTGCCAGCAGTTTGACTAGCGGGAGACACATTAAAGATACGCAGTATTTT. Protein: CASSLTSGRHIKDTQYF. The genes are TRBV7-2 and TRBJ2-3; TRBD2 matches 12 bases. Looked up from germline, CDR1 is SGHTA and CDR2 is FQGNSA. V trimming: 6 bases; J trimming: 5 bases; junction bases outside the gene matches: 12. The CDR3 runs 17 residues.